The 22 T cell receptor beta chains in this list originate from one sample, sequenced in a study of cytomegalovirus exposure and HLA in healthy donors. PCR employed 60 Vbeta and 13 Jbeta primers. Only in-frame clones appear in the TCRdb table, and some are missing; sequencing was by immunoSEQ multiplex PCR. The table includes about 160,000 clones, 80% detected once. The specimen sequenced was PBMCs. The receptors originated from a woman in her forties or fifties in good health and CMV-seronegative.

The J gene is TRBJ2-7, the V gene TRBV4-1, with D tentatively TRBD2 (5 bases). The germline gives CDR1 MGHRA, CDR2 YSYEKL. CDR3 length equals 13 residues. Trimming pared 0 bases from V and 8 bases from J, leaving 11 bases between. This CDR3 is CASSQELERQQYF. The CDR3 DNA sequence: TGCGCCAGCAGCCAAGAACTAGAGCGGCAGCAGTACTTC.

This chain links TRBV27 with TRBJ1-2; tentative D call: TRBD1 (5 bases). The CDR3 extends over 13 amino acids. V lost 7 bases, J lost 3 bases, and 12 bases lay in between. CDR1 and CDR2 (germline): MNHEY, SMNVEV (reference sequence). The CDR3 DNA follows: TGTGCCAGCAAAGTCGGACACGACTATGGCTACACCTTC. This codes for CASKVGHDYGYTF.

This chain joins TRBV28 and TRBJ2-7, with TRBD1 matching 12 bases. The J call is in doubt because the DNA end fits TRBJ2-5 better. Germline values: CDR1 MDHEN, CDR2 SYDVKM. The CDR3 length is 13 residues. CDR3 residues: CASRDRGLETQYF. Written as DNA, the CDR3 is TGTGCCAGCCGGGACAGGGGGCTCGAGACCCAGTACTTC.

The gene calls are TRBV5-1 and TRBJ2-1; no clear D. Deletions cut 0 bases from V and 9 bases from J, with 7 bases between. The germline gives CDR1 SGHRS, CDR2 YFSETQ. The CDR3 sequence is 12 residues long. The CDR3 is CASSLDAIEQFF. In DNA form, the CDR3 reads TGCGCCAGCAGCTTGGATGCTATTGAGCAGTTCTTC.

The chain carries TRBV6-4 and TRBJ2-1, with TRBD2 matching over 10 bases. Germline V CDR1 and CDR2: MRHNA, SNTAGT. The CDR3 runs to 13 residues. Trimming cost V 10 bases and J 6 bases; bases outside gene matches: 6. The CDR3 protein is CATTSGNVNEQFF. CDR3 DNA: TGTGCCACCACTAGCGGGAATGTCAATGAGCAGTTCTTC.

The V and J genes are TRBV7-6 and TRBJ1-2, with 11 nucleotides matching TRBD1. The germline gives CDR1 SGHVS, CDR2 FNYEAQ. Trimming took 5 bases from V and 4 from J; bases not matched to a gene: 3. The CDR3 is 14 residues long. For the CDR3, the DNA is TGTGCCAGCAGCCCGGGACAGGGGGGCTATGGCTACACCTTC. Its protein is CASSPGQGGYGYTF.

The CDR3 spells CASSLVFSGAQETQYF. The CDR3 DNA reads TGTGCCAGCAGCTTAGTCTTTAGCGGAGCCCAAGAGACCCAGTACTTC. The chain employs TRBV11-2 and TRBJ2-5; D possibly corresponds to TRBD2 (6 bases). V lost 1 base and J 1 base, leaving 13 bases between the germline ends. The CDR3 sequence is 16 residues long. CDR1 and CDR2 from the germline V gene are SGHAT and FQNNGV.

The gene calls are TRBV4-1 and TRBJ2-7, with 10 bases identical to TRBD1. This CDR3 comprises 17 residues. Germline lookup yields CDR1 MGHRA and CDR2 YSYEKL. V shed 1 base and J 1 base; nucleotides not matched to a gene: 7. The DNA of the CDR3 is TGCGCCAGCAGCCAAGTCGGACAGGGGGAATTATCCTACGAGCAGTACTTC. This gives the protein CASSQVGQGELSYEQYF.

The V gene is TRBV5-4, the J gene TRBJ1-2; tentatively, D is TRBD1 (6 bases). Trimming left V 4 bases short and J 0 bases short, with 19 bases between. The germline V gene has CDR1 SGHNT and CDR2 YYREEE (reference sequence). The CDR3 spans 17 residues. CDR3 loop: CASSPQTGGRTNYGYTF. CDR3 nucleotide sequence: TGTGCCAGCAGCCCCCAGACGGGGGGGCGCACTAACTATGGCTACACCTTC. The variable domain in full, completed from reference TRBV5-4 and TRBJ1-2, reads ETGVTQSPTHLIKTRGQQVTLRCSSQSGHNTVSWYQQALGQGPQFIFQYYREEENGRGNFPPRFSGLQFPNYSSELNVNALELDDSALYLCASSPQTGGRTNYGYTFGSGTRLTVV.

The chain's CDR3 is CASRVQGGYTGELFF. The DNA for the CDR3 is TGTGCCAGCAGAGTACAGGGGGGATACACCGGGGAGCTGTTTTTT. J is TRBJ2-2 and V is TRBV7-9; 8 bases match TRBD1. V lost 6 bases and J lost 3; bases outside the gene matches: 6. The CDR3 runs to 15 residues. From germline, CDR1 is SEHNR and CDR2 FQNEAQ (reference sequence).

The chain uses TRBV7-2 and TRBJ2-1; 10 bases are shared with TRBD2. The CDR3 sequence is 17 residues long. In germline, CDR1 is SGHTA, CDR2 FQGNSA. The junction had 8 bases not matched to a gene; V was cut back by 1 base and J by 5 bases. For the CDR3, the DNA is TGTGCCAGCAGCTTAGGTGGCAGCGGGGGGGGCCACAATGAGCAGTTCTTC. Its protein is CASSLGGSGGGHNEQFF.

A single count supports this clone. The rearrangement links TRBV5-4 to TRBJ2-6; D is unresolved. Trimming removed 4 bases from V and 0 bases from J, with 5 bases in between. Germline values: CDR1 SGHNT, CDR2 YYREEE (reference sequence). The CDR3 length is 14 residues. The CDR3 loop reads CASSTSSGANVLTF. The CDR3, as DNA: TGTGCCAGCAGCACGAGCTCTGGGGCCAACGTCCTGACTTTC. Combining the CDR3 with reference TRBV5-4 and TRBJ2-6 gives the whole variable domain ETGVTQSPTHLIKTRGQQVTLRCSSQSGHNTVSWYQQALGQGPQFIFQYYREEENGRGNFPPRFSGLQFPNYSSELNVNALELDDSALYLCASSTSSGANVLTFGAGSRLTVL.

The chain couples TRBV9 to TRBJ2-5; no reliable D call. CDR1 SGDLS and CDR2 YYNGEE come from the germline V gene. The CDR3 sequence is 13 residues long. Trimming removed 2 bases from V and 5 bases from J, with 10 bases in between. The chain's CDR3 is CASSVNLRETQYF. The CDR3, as DNA: TGTGCCAGCAGCGTGAACCTCCGGGAGACCCAGTACTTC.

The chain joins TRBV6-5 to TRBJ2-7; D call uncertain. V was pared by 5 bases and J by 4 bases, with 18 bases between. The CDR3 length is 15 residues. Per germline, CDR1 MNHEY and CDR2 SVGAGI. CDR3 nucleotide sequence: TGTGCCAGCAGTAAAACCTCACGATCCGGTTACGAGCAGTACTTC. Its protein product is CASSKTSRSGYEQYF.

This clone was seen once. The chain recombines TRBV28 with TRBJ2-7; D gene uncertain. V was shortened by 3 bases and J by 8 bases, with 17 bases between the two germline ends. This CDR3 contains 14 residues. Germline lookup yields CDR1 MDHEN and CDR2 SYDVKM. The CDR3 DNA reads TGTGCCAGCAGTTTGGCCCTCCACCAGTCGCAGCAGTACTTC. It codes for CASSLALHQSQQYF.

This clone has only a few counts. V is TRBV29-1 and J is TRBJ1-1; 11 bases map to TRBD1. The CDR3 length is 15 residues. Germline V gene lookup returns CDR1 SQVTM and CDR2 ANQGSEA. V dropped 4 bases and J dropped 5; count of bases not matched to a gene: 9. The CDR3, as DNA: TGCAGCGTTGGTAGTCGGGACAGGGGGGGTACTGAAGCTTTCTTT. It codes for CSVGSRDRGGTEAFF.

This rearrangement joins TRBV11-3 to TRBJ1-1; tentatively, D is TRBD1 (5 bases). Germline lookup yields CDR1 SGHNT and CDR2 YENEEA. The V end lost 2 bases, the J end lost 8 bases, and 9 bases lay between the germline ends. The CDR3 sequence is 12 residues long. As DNA, the CDR3 is TGTGCCAGCAGCTTACAGGGTCAAGAAGCTTTCTTT. This gives the protein CASSLQGQEAFF.

The chain employs TRBV9 and TRBJ1-2; TRBD1 matches at 9 bases. The CDR3 covers 16 residues. Germline V gene sequence: CDR1 SGDLS, CDR2 YYNGEE. The junction had 9 bases not matched to a gene; V was cut back by 2 bases and J by 4 bases. For the CDR3, the DNA is TGTGCCAGCAGCGTTTATGGACAGGGGCAAGGCTATGGCTACACCTTC. It specifies CASSVYGQGQGYGYTF. Filled out from reference TRBV9 and TRBJ1-2, the complete variable domain reads DSGVTQTPKHLITATGQRVTLRCSPRSGDLSVYWYQQSLDQGLQFLIQYYNGEERAKGNILERFSAQQFPDLHSELNLSSLELGDSALYFCASSVYGQGQGYGYTFGSGTRLTVV.

The CDR3, as DNA: TGTGCCAGCAGCTTGAAGGCGGGATTGGAAGTTTGGGAGACCCAGTACTTC. Translated, it gives CASSLKAGLEVWETQYF. This chain uses TRBV5-4 with TRBJ2-5; D might be TRBD2 (6 bases). The CDR3 loop spans 17 amino acids. The V gene lost 1 base and the J gene lost 5 bases, with 21 bases spanning the gap. Germline lookup yields CDR1 SGHNT and CDR2 YYREEE (reference sequence). Based on the CDR3 plus reference TRBV5-4 and TRBJ2-5, the full variable domain is ETGVTQSPTHLIKTRGQQVTLRCSSQSGHNTVSWYQQALGQGPQFIFQYYREEENGRGNFPPRFSGLQFPNYSSELNVNALELDDSALYLCASSLKAGLEVWETQYFGPGTRLLVL.

The chain carries TRBV5-4 and TRBJ2-7; D possibly corresponds to TRBD1 (6 bases). V was trimmed by 4 bases and J by 3 bases, leaving 11 bases between them. This CDR3 spans 13 amino acids. Germline lookup yields CDR1 SGHNT and CDR2 YYREEE (reference sequence). CDR3 sequence reads: CASSTRQDYEQYF. CDR3 in DNA: TGTGCCAGCAGCACTCGACAGGACTACGAGCAGTACTTC. The full variable domain, in which reference TRBV5-4 and TRBJ2-7 provide the parts outside the CDR3, is ETGVTQSPTHLIKTRGQQVTLRCSSQSGHNTVSWYQQALGQGPQFIFQYYREEENGRGNFPPRFSGLQFPNYSSELNVNALELDDSALYLCASSTRQDYEQYFGPGTRLTVT.

This chain joins TRBV19 and TRBJ1-2; TRBD1 is a possible D gene (6 bases). This CDR3 is 14 amino acids long. Deletions cut 5 bases from V and 8 bases from J, with 18 bases between. Germline V gives CDR1 LNHDA, CDR2 SQIVND (reference sequence). CDR3 coding DNA: TGTGCCAGTAGTTGGGACAAAGTCCCTGCCGGCTACACCTTC. Translating gives CASSWDKVPAGYTF. Supplemented by reference TRBV19 and TRBJ1-2, the full variable domain reads DGGITQSPKYLFRKEGQNVTLSCEQNLNHDAMYWYRQDPGQGLRLIYYSQIVNDFQKGDIAEGYSVSREKKESFPLTVTSAQKNPTAFYLCASSWDKVPAGYTFGSGTRLTVV.

The CDR3 DNA is TGTGCCAGTAACGAGGGGTCTCTTGCAGGGACAGCACGGGGCTACACCTTC. Translated, it gives CASNEGSLAGTARGYTF. The chain carries TRBV19 and TRBJ1-2, with TRBD1 matching over 7 bases. CDR1 is LNHDA and CDR2 is SQIVND in the germline V gene (reference sequence). V shed 7 bases and J 8 bases; nucleotides not matched to a gene: 22. The CDR3 sequence is 17 residues long.